The 14 T cell receptor beta chains listed next were all sequenced from one sample in a study of cytomegalovirus exposure and HLA in healthy donors. Vbeta (60) and Jbeta (13) primers were used in the PCR. The table came from immunoSEQ multiplex PCR; TCRdb's copy has only in-frame clones and leaves some out. The sample lists about 130,000 clones, around 76% occurring once. Sequencing was carried out using PBMCs. These receptors all come from a male donor in good health and CMV-seronegative.

On this clone itself: The sample contains more than one DNA sequence encoding this CDR3. The rearrangement joins TRBV27 to TRBJ1-2, with D possibly being TRBD1 (5 bases). Germline V gene lookup returns CDR1 MNHEY and CDR2 SMNVEV (reference sequence). Trimming shortened V by 5 bases and J by 7 bases, and 11 bases separated the two germline ends. The CDR3 contains 12 residues. CDR3: CASSPGYSGYTF. The CDR3 DNA sequence: TGTGCCAGCAGTCCAGGGTACAGTGGCTACACCTTC.

The chain joins TRBV9 to TRBJ2-7; 8 bases agree with TRBD1. The CDR3 runs 15 residues. The trim removed 2 bases at V and 2 bases at J, leaving 6 bases unmatched. Germline V gene sequence: CDR1 SGDLS, CDR2 YYNGEE. The DNA for the CDR3 is TGTGCCAGCAGCGTCGGGACAGGTGTGCCCTACGAGCAGTACTTC. Translating it yields CASSVGTGVPYEQYF.

This clone was detected only once. V is TRBV28 and J is TRBJ2-3; possibly TRBD2 for D (6 bases). Germline V CDR1 and CDR2: MDHEN, SYDVKM. CDR3 length equals 14 residues. V was cut by 3 bases and J by 0 bases, with 7 bases left in between. CDR3 sequence reads: CASSFRGSTDTQYF. In DNA, the CDR3 is TGTGCCAGCAGTTTTCGGGGGAGCACAGATACGCAGTATTTT. The full variable domain, with the rest looked up from reference TRBV28 and TRBJ2-3, is DVKVTQSSRYLVKRTGEKVFLECVQDMDHENMFWYRQDPGLGLRLIYFSYDVKMKEKGDIPEGYSVSREKKERFSLILESASTNQTSMYLCASSFRGSTDTQYFGPGTRLTVL.

This clone has just a few counts. The chain combines TRBV11-2 with TRBJ1-3, with D possibly TRBD1 on 6 matching bases. Germline CDR1 reads SGHAT; CDR2 reads FQNNGV. V shed 5 bases and J shed 2 bases, with 16 bases lying between them. The CDR3 is 16 residues long. The chain's CDR3 is CASSRSPTGPGNTIYF. The CDR3, as DNA: TGTGCCAGCAGCCGATCACCGACAGGACCTGGAAACACCATATATTTT.

In nucleotides, the CDR3 is TGTGCCAGCAGCTTATTGGGGGGACTAGCGGTTACCTACGAGCAGTACTTC. The encoded protein is CASSLLGGLAVTYEQYF. This chain uses TRBV11-2 with TRBJ2-7; 11 bases agree with TRBD2. Germline lookup yields CDR1 SGHAT and CDR2 FQNNGV. With 2 bases clipped from V and 2 bases from J, the junction kept 8 bases outside the gene matches. The CDR3 is 17 amino acids.

V is TRBV6-5 and J is TRBJ1-2; D not certain. The CDR3 covers 14 residues. V lost 0 bases and J lost 1, with 6 bases in between. Germline CDR1 MNHEY, CDR2 SVGAGI. The CDR3: CASSYSNSNYGYTF. As DNA, the CDR3 is TGTGCCAGCAGTTACTCGAACAGTAACTATGGCTACACCTTC.

The chain couples TRBV30 to TRBJ1-5; 8 bases map to TRBD1. CDR1 is GTSNPN and CDR2 is SVGIG in the germline V gene (reference sequence). V lost 1 base to trimming and J lost 4 bases; unmatched junction nucleotides: 3. This CDR3 comprises 14 residues. The CDR3 loop is CAWSAGGANQPQHF. The CDR3 region has the DNA TGTGCCTGGAGTGCAGGGGGCGCGAATCAGCCCCAGCATTTT.

The chain has TRBV2 and TRBJ1-4, with 7 bases that match TRBD1. The CDR3 is 15 residues long. Looked up from germline, CDR1 is SNHLY and CDR2 is FYNNEI. V lost 7 bases to trimming and J lost 8 bases; unmatched junction nucleotides: 13. This chain's CDR3 is CASIRGAGGGEKLFF. CDR3 nucleotide sequence: TGTGCCAGCATTCGAGGGGCAGGGGGTGGCGAAAAACTGTTTTTT.

The chain uses TRBV5-4 and TRBJ2-7, with D maybe TRBD1 (5 bases). The V end was cut by 4 bases, the J end by 4 bases, with 18 bases between. The CDR3 is 15 amino acids. The germline gives CDR1 SGHNT, CDR2 YYREEE (reference sequence). The CDR3 protein is CASSPQALDSYEQYF. CDR3 nucleotides: TGTGCCAGCAGCCCCCAAGCCCTAGACAGTTACGAGCAGTACTTC.

V gene TRBV19 combines with J gene TRBJ2-7; 9 nucleotides line up with TRBD1. V shed 4 bases and J 3 bases; nucleotides not matched to a gene: 13. The CDR3 sequence is 17 residues long. Germline V lookup: CDR1 LNHDA, CDR2 SQIVND (reference sequence). Written as DNA, the CDR3 is TGTGCCAGTAGTACCAACACCGACAGGGGGAAAGGCTACGAGCAGTACTTC. Its translation is CASSTNTDRGKGYEQYF. The entire variable domain, with the rest obtained from reference TRBV19 and TRBJ2-7, is as follows: DGGITQSPKYLFRKEGQNVTLSCEQNLNHDAMYWYRQDPGQGLRLIYYSQIVNDFQKGDIAEGYSVSREKKESFPLTVTSAQKNPTAFYLCASSTNTDRGKGYEQYFGPGTRLTVT.

The chain links TRBV28 to TRBJ2-7, with 12 bases aligning to TRBD1. The CDR3 runs to 15 residues. The ends lost 1 base at V and 6 bases at J; junction bases unmatched: 4. Germline assignment: CDR1 MDHEN and CDR2 SYDVKM. The CDR3 DNA follows: TGTGCCAGCAGTTTATTTGGGACAGGGGGCGCCGAGCAGTACTTC. Its translation: CASSLFGTGGAEQYF.

The V and J genes are TRBV20-1 and TRBJ2-1; D gene unclear. The germline V gene encodes CDR1 DFQATT and CDR2 SNEGSKA (reference sequence). The ends were cut back, 2 bases at V and 7 bases at J, with 3 bases in the middle. This CDR3 spans 10 amino acids. CDR3 sequence: CSARPNEQFF. For the CDR3, the DNA is TGCAGTGCTAGACCAAATGAGCAGTTCTTC.

CDR3 region: CASSQDGGGIYGYTF. The CDR3 coding sequence is TGTGCCAGCAGCCAAGATGGGGGAGGGATCTATGGCTACACCTTC. This rearrangement joins TRBV4-2 to TRBJ1-2; D possibly corresponds to TRBD1 (5 bases). This CDR3 comprises 15 residues. Trimming removed 0 bases from V and 4 bases from J, with 12 bases in between. Germline loops: CDR1 LGHNA, CDR2 YNFKEQ.

This chain connects TRBV4-1 to TRBJ1-2; the match to TRBD1 covers 8 bases. This CDR3 region has 13 residues. Germline CDR1 is MGHRA and CDR2 is YSYEKL. V lost 6 bases, J lost 4 bases, and 4 bases stayed unmatched. The CDR3 protein is CASSPDRGYGYTF. CDR3 nucleotide sequence: TGCGCCAGCAGTCCAGACAGGGGCTATGGCTACACCTTC.